A single sample is the source of the 28 T cell receptor beta chains below, sequenced in a study of CD8+ T cells in alopecia areata. Treatment in this sample: oral pan-JAK inhibitor, 5-10 mg twice daily. Investigators isolated RNA and reverse transcribed it into cDNA to act as the sequencing template. Produced via immunoSEQ multiplex PCR; TCRdb's table is partial and in-frame only. The sample has roughly 190,000 clones; roughly 70% are singletons. This specimen was CD4+ T cells sorted from blood, taken between weeks 47 and 50, from a patient treated with tofacitinib. These receptors all come from a human donor with alopecia areata.

This clone was seen a single time. CDR3 loop: CASSRGGNQPQHF. The CDR3 DNA sequence: TGTGCCAGCAGCCGTGGGGGAAATCAGCCCCAGCATTTT. The rearrangement joins TRBV5-6 to TRBJ1-5; a weak D match, TRBD1 (5 bases). Germline CDR1 SGHDT, CDR2 YYEEEE. CDR3 length: 13 amino acids. V lost 4 bases and J lost 4, with 9 bases in between.

The chain has TRBV29-1 and TRBJ1-1, with 7 positions matching TRBD1. V shed 8 bases, J shed 1 base, and the junction held 4 bases outside the gene matches. Germline CDR1 reads SQVTM; CDR2 reads ANQGSEA. The CDR3 runs to 12 residues. DNA of the CDR3: TGCAGCACTTGGACAGGGAACACTGAAGCTTTCTTT. This encodes CSTWTGNTEAFF.

The rearrangement links TRBV27 to TRBJ2-1, with D tentatively TRBD2 (6 bases). V shed 6 bases and J shed 4 bases, with 10 bases lying between them. The CDR3 covers 13 residues. Germline CDR1 is MNHEY and CDR2 is SMNVEV (reference sequence). The CDR3 nucleotides are TGTGCCAGCAGAACTAGCCGATACAATGAGCAGTTCTTC. Protein sequence: CASRTSRYNEQFF.

The chain uses TRBV5-1 and TRBJ2-2; weak D call: TRBD1 (6 bases). The germline V gene has CDR1 SGHRS and CDR2 YFSETQ. This CDR3 region has 16 residues. Trimming stripped 3 bases from V and 0 bases from J, with 12 bases between. CDR3 DNA sequence: TGCGCCAGCAGCTCCCGGACAGCCTCGAACACCGGGGAGCTGTTTTTT. Its translation is CASSSRTASNTGELFF.

V is TRBV7-2 and J is TRBJ1-1; 7 nucleotides match TRBD1. The CDR3 length is 16 residues. J gave up 0 bases and V 5 bases, and 9 bases lay outside the gene matches. Germline CDR1 SGHTA, CDR2 FQGNSA. Written as DNA, the CDR3 is TGTGCCAGCAGCCCAGGCGGTGGGACAGTGAACACTGAAGCTTTCTTT. As protein: CASSPGGGTVNTEAFF.

The gene calls are TRBV7-2 and TRBJ2-3; D might be TRBD1 (7 bases). Trimming removed 2 bases from V and 6 bases from J, with 12 bases in between. Germline V lookup: CDR1 SGHTA, CDR2 FQGNSA. CDR3 length: 14 residues. CDR3 nucleotides: TGTGCCAGCAGCTTACAGGGGGGTTGGGATACGCAGTATTTT. This gives the protein CASSLQGGWDTQYF.

The V call is TRBV29-1, the J call TRBJ1-4; D gene unclear. V lost 1 base and J lost 4, with 7 bases in between. Germline V gives CDR1 SQVTM, CDR2 ANQGSEA. This CDR3 spans 13 amino acids. The CDR3 sequence: CSVEGRGNEKLFF. The CDR3 bases are TGCAGCGTTGAAGGTAGAGGTAATGAAAAACTGTTTTTT.

The chain is built from TRBV14 and TRBJ2-3; weak D call: TRBD1 (6 bases). Germline CDR1 and CDR2: SGHDN and FVKESK. The CDR3 sequence is 17 residues long. Trimming cost V 2 bases and J 0 bases, with 15 bases left between them. CDR3: CASSQPTDSRSTDTQYF. DNA of the CDR3: TGTGCCAGCAGCCAACCTACGGACAGTCGTAGCACAGATACGCAGTATTTT.

This chain links TRBV29-1 with TRBJ2-7, with D possibly TRBD2 on 5 matching bases. CDR1 is SQVTM, CDR2 ANQGSEA, per germline. V shed 6 bases and J shed 3 bases, with 9 bases lying between them. This CDR3 spans 11 amino acids. CDR3 in DNA: TGCAGCGTCGCCGAGGGCTACGAGCAGTACTTC. As protein: CSVAEGYEQYF.

The chain recombines TRBV11-2 with TRBJ2-5; 7 bases are a match to TRBD1. TRBJ2-7 explains the end of the DNA better; the J call may be wrong. The CDR3 runs to 13 residues. Germline values: CDR1 SGHAT, CDR2 FQNNGV. The CDR3 sequence: CASSATTGVEQYF. CDR3 DNA: TGTGCCAGCAGCGCTACAACAGGGGTCGAGCAGTACTTC.

The V call is TRBV9, the J call TRBJ1-2; no clear D. The length of the CDR3 is 15 residues. The germline gives CDR1 SGDLS, CDR2 YYNGEE. Trimming removed 0 bases at V and 4 bases at J, with 13 bases between. The CDR3 region is CASSVGTAASYGYTF. The CDR3 DNA is TGTGCCAGCAGCGTAGGAACGGCCGCAAGCTATGGCTACACCTTC.

The chain is built from TRBV4-1 and TRBJ2-5; either TRBD1 or TRBD2 may supply D (7 bases each). There are 18 residues in the CDR3. The ends were cut back, 0 bases at V and 5 bases at J, with 22 bases in the middle. Germline values: CDR1 MGHRA, CDR2 YSYEKL. CDR3 region: CASSQDRGGGGDWETQYF. Written as DNA, the CDR3 is TGCGCCAGCAGCCAAGATCGAGGGGGCGGGGGTGATTGGGAGACCCAGTACTTC.

In this sample, this clone turned up a few times. The rearrangement uses TRBV29-1 and TRBJ2-5, with 9 positions matching TRBD1. V dropped 7 bases and J dropped 5; count of bases not matched to a gene: 2. This CDR3 region has 11 residues. The germline V gene encodes CDR1 SQVTM and CDR2 ANQGSEA. Here the CDR3 reads CSGDRAETQYF. The CDR3 bases are TGCAGCGGGGACAGGGCCGAGACCCAGTACTTC.

The J gene is TRBJ2-7, the V gene TRBV10-3, with TRBD1 matching 10 bases. Trimming removed 6 bases from V and 5 bases from J; junction bases left unmatched: 13. Germline V CDR1 and CDR2: ENHRY, SYGVKD. The CDR3 spans 16 residues. CDR3 sequence: CAISASPGQGNDEQYF. The CDR3 nucleotides are TGTGCCATCAGCGCTTCACCGGGACAGGGGAACGACGAGCAGTACTTC.

The CDR3 DNA follows: TGTGCCACCAGCAGAGATCAGCCTAGGACGGGGAATGAGCAGTTCTTC. This translates into CATSRDQPRTGNEQFF. The chain recombines TRBV15 with TRBJ2-1; possibly TRBD2 for D (5 bases). The CDR3 runs to 16 residues. V gave up 0 bases and J gave up 7 bases, with 16 bases separating them. CDR1 LNHNV and CDR2 YYDKDF come from the germline V gene (reference sequence).

Comments on this clone: The same CDR3 can be traced to other DNA sequences in this sample. V usage is TRBV25-1 and J usage is TRBJ2-7; D is possibly TRBD2 (6 bases). Germline V gene sequence: CDR1 MGHDK, CDR2 SYGVNS. This CDR3 region has 11 residues. Trimming removed 6 bases from V and 4 bases from J, with 7 bases in between. The CDR3, as DNA: TGTGCCAGCAGCGGGGGTTACGAGCAGTACTTC. Residues: CASSGGYEQYF.

The genes are TRBV15 and TRBJ1-5; D remains unclear. Germline loops: CDR1 LNHNV, CDR2 YYDKDF (reference sequence). Trimming stripped 6 bases from V and 8 bases from J, with 17 bases between. The CDR3 is 14 residues long. Here the CDR3 DNA reads TGTGCCACCAGGGCCTCCGGGCCCGTGGAGCCCCAGCATTTT. Residues: CATRASGPVEPQHF.

By share, this clone ranks as medium-sized. The chain employs TRBV29-1 and TRBJ2-2; D possibly uses TRBD1 or TRBD2 (5 bases each). The CDR3 sequence is 13 residues long. Per the germline V gene, CDR1 is SQVTM and CDR2 is ANQGSEA. The CDR3 coding sequence is TGCAGTGGGACCCGGCTGGGCACCGGGGAGCTGTTTTTT. Encoded protein: CSGTRLGTGELFF.

This clone was detected ten times or more. The J gene is TRBJ2-3, the V gene TRBV5-6; D not certain. This CDR3 is built from 17 residues. Trimming cost V 1 base and J 1 base, with 16 bases left between them. The germline V gene encodes CDR1 SGHDT and CDR2 YYEEEE. DNA for the CDR3: TGTGCCAGCAGCTTGTTACGTCGGCTAGATGGCACAGATACGCAGTATTTT. Translating it yields CASSLLRRLDGTDTQYF.

The chain employs TRBV20-1 and TRBJ2-1, with D uncertain. This CDR3 comprises 10 residues. Deletions cut 7 bases from V and 5 bases from J, with 6 bases between. From germline, CDR1 is DFQATT and CDR2 SNEGSKA (reference sequence). The chain's CDR3 is CSGRDNEQFF. The CDR3 DNA reads as TGCAGTGGACGGGACAATGAGCAGTTCTTC.

The chain uses TRBV30 and TRBJ2-7; 11 bases match TRBD1. The ends lost 8 bases at V and 3 bases at J; junction bases unmatched: 6. This CDR3 has 13 residues. Germline CDR1 reads GTSNPN; CDR2 reads SVGIG (reference sequence). DNA for the CDR3: TGTGCCGCAACCGGGACAGGGGGCTACGAGCAGTACTTC. Amino acid sequence: CAATGTGGYEQYF. The entire variable domain, with the rest obtained from reference TRBV30 and TRBJ2-7, is as follows: SQTIHQWPATLVQPVGSPLSLECTVEGTSNPNLYWYRQAAGRGLQLLFYSVGIGQISSEVPQNLSASRPQDRQFILSSKKLLLSDSGFYLCAATGTGGYEQYFGPGTRLTVT.

This chain links TRBV30 with TRBJ1-3, with D unresolved. Looked up from germline, CDR1 is GTSNPN and CDR2 is SVGIG (reference sequence). Between the trimmed V and J ends, which lost 4 bases and 2 bases, there was a span of 6 bases. The CDR3 loop spans 12 amino acids. The CDR3 is CAWIIAGNTIYF. The CDR3 DNA sequence: TGTGCCTGGATTATCGCTGGAAACACCATATATTTT.

The chain carries TRBV7-2 and TRBJ2-7, with 7 bases matching TRBD1. Per germline, CDR1 SGHTA and CDR2 FQGNSA. With 5 bases clipped from V and 3 bases from J, the junction kept 10 bases outside the gene matches. The CDR3 runs to 15 residues. CDR3: CASSRTGTELYEQYF. The CDR3 region has the DNA TGTGCCAGCAGCAGAACCGGGACAGAACTCTACGAGCAGTACTTC.

This chain uses TRBV2 with TRBJ2-5; TRBD2 might be the D (5 bases). The V gene lost 0 bases and the J gene lost 5 bases, with 10 bases spanning the gap. The CDR3 length is 14 residues. Per germline, CDR1 SNHLY and CDR2 FYNNEI. The CDR3 protein is CASSEALPGETQYF. In DNA form, the CDR3 reads TGTGCCAGCAGTGAAGCGCTTCCGGGGGAGACCCAGTACTTC.

This clone was detected only once. This rearrangement joins TRBV29-1 to TRBJ2-1, with 13 bases aligning to TRBD2. Germline V gene sequence: CDR1 SQVTM, CDR2 ANQGSEA. V was pared by 7 bases and J by 9 bases, with 9 bases of the junction left unmatched. The CDR3 is 14 amino acids. The CDR3 loop is CSAWTSGGPGEQFF. The CDR3 coding sequence is TGCAGCGCATGGACTAGCGGGGGTCCGGGTGAGCAGTTCTTC.

The chain recombines TRBV5-1 with TRBJ1-6; 7 bases match TRBD1. J lost 9 bases, V lost 4 bases, and 13 bases had no gene match. CDR1 and CDR2 from the germline V gene are SGHRS and YFSETQ. The CDR3 covers 16 residues. The CDR3 region is CASSTQGVSSASPLHF. The CDR3 bases are TGCGCCAGCAGCACTCAGGGGGTATCGAGCGCTTCACCCCTCCACTTT.

A few counts support this clone. The chain joins TRBV7-2 to TRBJ1-2; the D is unclear. The germline V and J ends were trimmed by 5 bases and 4 bases, with 11 bases remaining between them. The CDR3 is 13 residues long. The germline gives CDR1 SGHTA, CDR2 FQGNSA. The CDR3 bases are TGTGCCAGCAGCGGACCGCCGCTCTATGGCTACACCTTC. It yields the protein CASSGPPLYGYTF.

The V and J genes are TRBV7-6 and TRBJ2-5; the D is unclear. Trimming removed 5 bases from V and 1 base from J, with 8 bases in between. Germline V gene data show CDR1 as SGHVS and CDR2 as FNYEAQ. The CDR3 contains 13 residues. The CDR3 nucleotides are TGTGCCAGCAGCAAACCGACCCAAGAGACCCAGTACTTC. It is translated as CASSKPTQETQYF.